The present TCR beta chain was sequenced within a study of cytomegalovirus exposure and HLA in healthy donors. Study-wide findings and caveats: An analysis that came later showed most CMV-associated TCR beta chains appearing HLA-restricted.

Vbeta (60) and Jbeta (13) primers were used in the PCR. Assay used: immunoSEQ multiplex PCR; TCRdb lists only in-frame clones, some missing. Of about 150,000 clones listed, roughly four fifths were seen once; the top ten hold less than 3.5%. CDR3 length: 13 residues. Germline loops: CDR1 SGHTA, CDR2 FQGTGA. Trimming shortened V by 8 bases and J by 0 bases, and 10 bases separated the two germline ends. On this clone: The antigen remains undetermined.

Source material: PBMCs. The chain recombines TRBV7-3 with TRBJ1-1; no definite D call. The TCR comes from a man in his forties in good health and CMV-seropositive. The CDR3 sequence: CASRLAMNTEAFF. As DNA, the CDR3 is TGTGCCAGCCGTCTTGCGATGAACACTGAAGCTTTCTTT.